This TCR beta chain was obtained from a study of blood T cells in healthy people across ages. The CDR3 is 13 residues long. Germline CDR1 reads DFQATT; CDR2 reads SNEGSKA (reference sequence). The junction had 4 bases not matched to a gene; V was cut back by 1 base and J by 12 bases. A J-beta primer mix and a sample-barcoded 5' primer were used in a second PCR of roughly 6 to 11 cycles. Each CDR3 protein is one row after TCRdb ran MiXCR on the 5' RACE reads. This sample carries hundreds of thousands of distinct CDR3 sequences, approximately 44% of them seen once, and the ten largest clones take around 21%.

The sequencing input was blood. This TCR derives from a man between 60 and 75 years old in good health. The rearrangement links TRBV20-1 to TRBJ2-1; 12 bases match TRBD2. The CDR3 DNA reads as TGCAGTGCTAGAGGGACTAGCGGGGACCCGCAGTTCTTC. Translating it yields CSARGTSGDPQFF.